This is a list of T cell receptor beta chains from one sample in a study of long-term antiretroviral therapy in people with HIV. TCRdb's table, derived via immunoSEQ multiplex PCR, lists solely in-frame clones and lacks some. The data hold some 11,000 clones, with roughly 87% observed a single time. The sequencing here drew on unsorted PBMCs, taken around 8 years after starting antiretroviral therapy. The receptors stem from a man between 50 and 59 years old with HIV. Each CDR3 is given with its conserved first and last residue. The D gene is left open where the match is weak. Where a row states a size, it is once, few, many or the class of an expanded clone; other rows omit it.

TRBJ2-7	.	TRBV7-9	TRBD1	CASSWTGVPREQYF	TGTGCCAGCAGCTGGACAGGCGTCCCTCGGGAGCAGTACTTC
TRBJ1-2	.	TRBV6-1	.	CASRWTEINYGYTF	TGTGCCAGCAGGTGGACAGAAATTAACTATGGCTACACCTTC
TRBJ2-7	.	TRBV6-6	TRBD1	CASSYSSGTGGYEQYF	TGTGCCAGCAGTTATTCTTCCGGGACAGGGGGCTACGAGCAGTACTTC
TRBJ1-5	few	TRBV6-1	.	CASTRGTYSNQPQHF	TGTGCCAGCACCCGGGGAACTTATAGCAATCAGCCCCAGCATTTT
TRBJ2-7	.	TRBV6-1	TRBD2	CASSHVGGVAYEQYF	TGTGCCAGCAGCCATGTGGGGGGGGTCGCCTACGAGCAGTACTTC
TRBJ1-6	.	TRBV2	TRBD1	CASSELGQAYNSPLHF	TGTGCCAGCAGTGAATTGGGACAGGCCTATAATTCACCCCTCCACTTT
TRBJ1-6	.	TRBV27	TRBD1	CASSLSWTGQNSPLHF	TGTGCCAGCAGTTTATCCTGGACAGGGCAGAATTCACCCCTCCACTTT
TRBJ1-4	.	TRBV13	.	CASSLTVGADNEKLFF	TGTGCCAGCAGCCTGACGGTAGGGGCGGATAATGAAAAACTGTTTTTT
TRBJ2-1	.	TRBV29-1	.	CSVERGGLLYSYNEQFF	TGCAGCGTTGAAAGAGGGGGTCTCCTATACTCCTACAATGAGCAGTTCTTC
TRBJ2-2	.	TRBV7-6	.	CASSRGPGAWNTGELFF	TGTGCCAGCAGTCGAGGCCCAGGGGCCTGGAACACCGGGGAGCTGTTTTTT
TRBJ1-1	.	TRBV5-1	.	CASSFLDLNTEAFF	TGCGCCAGCAGCTTTCTTGACTTGAACACTGAAGCTTTCTTT
TRBJ2-7	.	TRBV6-6	.	CASSYGTYEQYF	TGTGCCAGCAGTTATGGGACCTACGAGCAGTACTTC
TRBJ1-5	.	TRBV6-1	TRBD1	CASSTDRANQPQHF	TGTGCCAGCAGTACGGACAGGGCTAATCAGCCCCAGCATTTT
TRBJ2-5	.	TRBV5-6	.	CASSAQETQYF	TGTGCCAGCAGCGCACAAGAGACCCAGTACTTC
TRBJ1-2	.	TRBV4-1	.	CASSQPEGVGYGYTF	TGCGCCAGCAGCCAACCCGAAGGGGTCGGCTATGGCTACACCTTC
TRBJ1-2	.	TRBV7-9	.	CASSLAYANYGYTF	TGTGCCAGCAGCTTAGCGTACGCTAACTATGGCTACACCTTC
TRBJ2-7	.	TRBV5-4	.	CASSSPSEQYF	TGTGCCAGCAGCTCACCTTCTGAGCAGTACTTC
TRBJ1-2	.	TRBV30	.	CAWSTGSQNGYTF	TGTGCCTGGAGCACAGGGTCTCAGAATGGCTACACCTTC
TRBJ2-5	.	TRBV7-9	TRBD1	CASSLAWTGQETQYF	TGTGCCAGCAGCTTAGCGTGGACAGGGCAAGAGACCCAGTACTTC
TRBJ2-7	.	TRBV2	TRBD2	CASSEMAGDLWEQYF	TGTGCCAGCAGTGAGATGGCGGGGGATTTATGGGAGCAGTACTTC
TRBJ2-7	.	TRBV15	TRBD2	CATRETSGAYEQYF	TGTGCCACCAGAGAGACTAGCGGGGCCTACGAGCAGTACTTC
TRBJ1-2	.	TRBV11-2	.	CASSSYLGNQGENYGYTF	TGTGCCAGCAGCTCCTATCTGGGAAACCAGGGAGAGAACTATGGCTACACCTTC
TRBJ1-2	.	TRBV19	.	CATGLGHLFYGYTF	TGTGCCACCGGGCTCGGGCACTTATTCTATGGCTACACCTTC
TRBJ1-2	once	TRBV4-1	.	CASSQPGWDGYTF	TGCGCCAGCAGCCAGCCTGGGTGGGATGGCTACACCTTC
TRBJ1-1	.	TRBV7-9	TRBD1	CASSQGQSTEAFF	TGTGCCAGCAGCCAGGGACAGAGCACTGAAGCTTTCTTT
TRBJ1-6	.	TRBV4-1	.	CASSPTTDGSYNSPLHF	TGCGCCAGCAGTCCAACGACGGACGGCTCCTATAATTCACCCCTCCACTTT
TRBJ2-5	.	TRBV10-3	.	CAILDTEQETQYF	TGTGCCATCCTCGATACTGAACAAGAGACCCAGTACTTC
TRBJ2-7	.	TRBV10-3	TRBD1	CAISESRDRGSHEQYF	TGTGCCATCAGTGAGTCGAGGGACAGGGGATCCCACGAGCAGTACTTC
TRBJ2-7	.	TRBV5-1	.	CASSFAGGHYEQYF	TGCGCCAGCAGCTTCGCAGGGGGGCATTACGAGCAGTACTTC
TRBJ2-5	.	TRBV13	.	CASSSPLGTQYF	TGTGCCAGCAGCTCACCTCTAGGGACCCAGTACTTC
TRBJ2-2	.	TRBV9	.	CASSVGRWTLNTGELFF	TGTGCCAGCAGCGTAGGGAGATGGACACTGAACACCGGGGAGCTGTTTTTT
TRBJ1-1	once	TRBV5-1	.	CASTRGGNTEAFF	TGCGCCAGCACCCGAGGGGGTAACACTGAAGCTTTCTTT
TRBJ2-7	.	TRBV27	.	CASSYGNSYEQYF	TGTGCCAGCTCCTACGGAAACTCCTACGAGCAGTACTTC
TRBJ2-7	.	TRBV6-6	.	CASSTGAYEQYF	TGTGCCAGCAGCACGGGGGCCTACGAGCAGTACTTC
TRBJ1-1	few	TRBV4-1	.	CASSLRTASPPPEAFF	TGCGCCAGCAGCCTGAGGACAGCCTCGCCACCACCCGAAGCTTTCTTT
TRBJ1-2	once	TRBV5-4	TRBD1	CASSPTGNYGYTF	TGTGCCAGCAGCCCGACAGGGAACTATGGCTACACCTTC
TRBJ2-7	.	TRBV7-9	TRBD2	CASSLEASGISYEQYF	TGTGCCAGCAGCTTAGAGGCCAGCGGGATTTCCTACGAGCAGTACTTC
TRBJ1-6	.	TRBV6-5	TRBD1	CASTRLGGASSPLHF	TGTGCCAGCACCCGATTAGGGGGCGCGAGTTCACCCCTCCACTTT
TRBJ1-4	.	TRBV13	.	CASSLGDNEKLFF	TGTGCCAGCAGCTTAGGAGATAATGAAAAACTGTTTTTT
TRBJ2-7	.	TRBV4-1	.	CASSQGWVSYEQYF	TGCGCCAGCAGCCAAGGTTGGGTCTCCTACGAGCAGTACTTC
TRBJ2-5	once	TRBV13	TRBD2	CASSSSGGAWETQYF	TGTGCCAGCAGTTCTAGCGGGGGGGCCTGGGAGACCCAGTACTTC
TRBJ1-1	.	TRBV27	.	CASSSLTEAFF	TGTGCCAGCAGTTCCCTCACTGAAGCTTTCTTT
TRBJ2-1	.	TRBV6-5	.	CASGSSNEQFF	TGTGCCAGCGGGAGCAGCAATGAGCAGTTCTTC
TRBJ2-7	.	TRBV10-3	TRBD2	CAISELELADYEQYF	TGTGCCATCAGTGAGTTGGAACTAGCGGACTACGAGCAGTACTTC
TRBJ1-1	.	TRBV2	.	CASNGIPEAFF	TGTGCCAGCAACGGAATTCCTGAAGCTTTCTTT
TRBJ1-3	.	TRBV5-6	.	CASSFGPIQGSGNTIYF	TGTGCCAGCAGCTTCGGGCCCATCCAGGGGTCTGGAAACACCATATATTTT
TRBJ2-1	few	TRBV7-8	.	CASSLEGSSYYNEQFF	TGTGCCAGCAGCTTAGAAGGGTCCTCCTACTACAATGAGCAGTTCTTC
TRBJ1-4	few	TRBV27	.	CASSLLGEVGEKLFF	TGTGCCAGCAGTTTATTAGGGGAAGTGGGTGAAAAACTGTTTTTT
TRBJ2-5	.	TRBV6-1	.	CASSEIRVDEQYF	TGTGCCAGCAGTGAAATAAGGGTAGATGAGCAGTACTTC
TRBJ1-1	.	TRBV4-1	.	CASSRWVGNTEAFF	TGCGCCAGCAGCCGATGGGTCGGGAACACTGAAGCTTTCTTT